The table lists the clone carrying this TCR beta chain with a few counts. The antigen is unknown. The sample originates from a study of T-cell memory formation after mild COVID-19. Study-wide context: The study found TCR clusters largely donor specific. Findings and limits, study-wide: There was a balanced CD4/CD8 profile in clones contracting day 15 to 85, and later expanders leaned CD4+. A second wave of clones peaked on day 37, and their SARS-CoV-2 specificity went unconfirmed.

TCRdb called the 5' RACE reads again in MiXCR, with one record for every CDR3 protein. The profile shows about 560,000 distinct CDR3 sequences, 15% to 20% of them singletons. The CDR3 is 16 residues long. V lost 5 bases to trimming and J lost 2 bases; unmatched junction nucleotides: 8. From germline, CDR1 is SGHVT and CDR2 SQSDAQ. Sequencing was performed on PBMCs or a T cell subset sorted from them (not recorded which). The rearrangement links TRBV7-4 to TRBJ2-7; TRBD2 aligns across 11 bases. The sequence was collected from an adult woman who had mild COVID-19 (a few samples of this study predate the infection). Cell type and time point are not known. The DNA for the CDR3 is TGTGCCAGCAGCCGTATGGGACTAGCGGCGACCTACGAGCAGTACTTC. This sequence encodes CASSRMGLAATYEQYF.